The next 17 T cell receptor beta chains were all read from a single sample in a study of T cells after yellow fever vaccination. Each CDR3 protein gets one entry after TCRdb re-called the 5' RACE reads with MiXCR. This sample has about 130,000 distinct CDR3 sequences; about 8.8% occur once, and the top ten carry roughly 43%. Here the sequenced sample was CD8+ T cells sorted from PBMCs, taken on the day of the yellow fever booster vaccination. These receptors were obtained from a young man who received the YFV17D yellow fever vaccine.

This sequence joins TRBV3-1 and TRBJ2-1; 9 bases match TRBD2. CDR1 is LGHDT and CDR2 is YNNKEL in the germline V gene (reference sequence). The CDR3 has 17 amino acids. Trimming took 4 bases from V and 8 from J; bases not matched to a gene: 15. CDR3 sequence: CASSPRTPGLANHEQFF. CDR3 DNA sequence: TGTGCCAGCAGCCCACGGACCCCGGGACTAGCAAACCATGAGCAGTTCTTC.

A note on this clonotype: A read error is possible here, since a much larger clone lies one base away. The rearrangement links TRBV12-3 or TRBV12-4 to TRBJ2-3, with 8 bases identical to TRBD2. J gave up 5 bases and V 3 bases, and 1 base lay outside the gene matches. This CDR3 region has 13 residues. The CDR3 DNA sequence: TGTGCCAGCAGTTTTCGGGGGGGAGATACGCAGTATTTT. Protein sequence: CASSFRGGDTQYF.

This clonotype appeared a few times. The CDR3 DNA reads TGTGCCACCAGTGATCCAATGACCGGGGAGCTGTTTTTT. It codes for CATSDPMTGELFF. The chain combines TRBV24-1 with TRBJ2-2; D uncertain. The V gene lost 3 bases and the J gene lost 5 bases, with 6 bases spanning the gap. This CDR3 has 13 residues. Germline loops: CDR1 KGHDR, CDR2 SFDVKD.

The chain recombines TRBV2 with TRBJ2-7; 11 nucleotides agree with TRBD2. After removal of 6 bases from V and 5 bases from J, the junction contained 9 bases not matched to a gene. The CDR3 sequence is 15 residues long. Germline CDR1 SNHLY, CDR2 FYNNEI. In nucleotides, the CDR3 is TGTGCCAGCAGGGCACTAGCGGGGGTGTCCCACGAGCAGTACTTC. This translates into CASRALAGVSHEQYF.

In DNA form, the CDR3 reads TGTGCCAGCAGTTTGTCAGACCCACGACCCTCCTACGAGCAGTACTTC. Its translation is CASSLSDPRPSYEQYF. The gene calls are TRBV27 and TRBJ2-7; D gene uncertain. Germline-derived CDR1 and CDR2 are MNHEY and SMNVEV (reference sequence). This CDR3 has 16 residues. V dropped 3 bases and J dropped 0 bases, with 15 bases sitting between them.

This clonotype occurred many times. An end of the junction does not agree with germline; a read error may underlie this. The chain links TRBV7-7 to TRBJ2-1; D may be TRBD2 (6 bases). The germline gives CDR1 SSHAT, CDR2 FNYEAQ (reference sequence). The CDR3 is 15 amino acids. CDR3 loop: CASSLGTGSYNEQFF. Written as DNA, the CDR3 is TGCGCCAGCAGCTTGGGGACTGGCTCCTACAATGAGCAGTTCTTC.

This clonotype was observed a handful of times. V is TRBV6-1 and J is TRBJ2-2, with TRBD1 identical over 8 bases. J gave up 6 bases and V 9 bases, and 12 bases lay outside the gene matches. Germline CDR1 reads MNHNS; CDR2 reads SASEGT. The CDR3 has 15 residues. The CDR3 DNA sequence: TGTGCCAGGGGGATACAAACAGGGGGTCCCGGGGAGCTGTTTTTT. Protein product: CARGIQTGGPGELFF.

V gene TRBV29-1 combines with J gene TRBJ2-3, with unresolved D. Germline assignment: CDR1 SQVTM and CDR2 ANQGSEA. CDR3 length: 14 amino acids. The ends were cut back, 2 bases at V and 1 base at J, with 10 bases in the middle. CDR3 sequence (DNA): TGCAGCGTTGAAAAAGGTGGACGCACAGATACGCAGTATTTT. Its protein product is CSVEKGGRTDTQYF.

This clonotype occurred a few times. This CDR3 is CASSYALRDRPNYGYTF. The CDR3, as DNA: TGTGCCAGCAGTTACGCGCTGCGGGACAGACCTAACTATGGCTACACCTTC. The chain recombines TRBV6-5 with TRBJ1-2; TRBD1 matches at 7 bases. In germline, CDR1 is MNHEY, CDR2 SVGAGI. The V and J ends lost 2 bases and 0 bases, in that order; junction bases with no gene match: 9. There are 17 residues in the CDR3.

The gene calls are TRBV6-2 or TRBV6-3 and TRBJ2-1; tentative D call: TRBD1 (6 bases). CDR3 length equals 15 residues. The V end was cut by 7 bases, the J end by 3 bases, with 16 bases between. The V gene's germline CDR1 is MNHEY and CDR2 SVGEGT. The CDR3 DNA reads as TGTGCCAGCACCCACCAAGTAGGGGGCTACAATGAGCAGTTCTTC. Translated: CASTHQVGGYNEQFF.

This clonotype showed up just a few times. This chain connects TRBV24-1 to TRBJ2-2; 7 nucleotides agree with TRBD1. The germline V gene has CDR1 KGHDR and CDR2 SFDVKD. V lost 4 bases, J lost 6 bases, and 13 bases stayed unmatched. The CDR3 consists of 17 residues. The CDR3 protein is CATSEPLTGVGPGELFF. For the CDR3, the DNA is TGTGCCACCAGTGAACCATTAACAGGGGTCGGGCCCGGGGAGCTGTTTTTT.

The V and J genes are TRBV4-3 and TRBJ2-1; 7 positions agree with TRBD1. The CDR3 sequence is 14 residues long. V shed 5 bases, J shed 7 bases, and the junction held 8 bases outside the gene matches. Germline-derived CDR1 and CDR2 are LGHNA and YSLEER. As DNA, the CDR3 is TGCGCCAGCAGCGTACAGGGGCGCGGGAATGAGCAGTTCTTC. Protein: CASSVQGRGNEQFF.

This clonotype was counted only a few times. The chain links TRBV6-5 to TRBJ1-1; no reliable D call. From germline, CDR1 is MNHEY and CDR2 SVGAGI. Trimming pared 2 bases from V and 0 bases from J, leaving 10 bases between. The CDR3 covers 15 residues. The CDR3 DNA is TGTGCCAGCAGTTACAGCAGCTCCATGAACACTGAAGCTTTCTTT. Its protein is CASSYSSSMNTEAFF.

As to this clonotype: One junction end does not reproduce the germline sequence, and a read error may be involved. J is TRBJ2-4 and V is TRBV4-1, with 10 bases fitting TRBD2. Germline lookup yields CDR1 MGHRA and CDR2 YSYEKL. The CDR3 totals 13 residues. The CDR3 nucleotides read TGCGCCAGCAGCCAAGCCCAGCGGGGGGGGCTGAGCTTC. Amino acid sequence: CASSQAQRGGLSF.

This clonotype was seen a handful of times. This chain links TRBV4-3 with TRBJ2-3; D not resolved. The V and J ends lost 4 bases and 0 bases respectively, with 14 bases between them. The CDR3 length is 16 residues. Germline-derived CDR1 and CDR2 are LGHNA and YSLEER. CDR3: CASSPSTWGSTDTQYF. The CDR3 coding sequence is TGCGCCAGCAGCCCCTCGACCTGGGGAAGCACAGATACGCAGTATTTT.

This clonotype has more than one count but fewer than ten. The CDR3 coding sequence is TGTGCCAGCAGCCTCCTGGAGGAACACACTGAAGCTTTCTTT. Translated, it gives CASSLLEEHTEAFF. This chain joins TRBV16 and TRBJ1-1; D call uncertain. The germline gives CDR1 KGHSY, CDR2 FQNENV. CDR3 size: 14 residues. Trimming took 4 bases from V and 3 from J, leaving 12 bases between them.

The chain links TRBV7-9 to TRBJ2-3, with 9 bases lining up with TRBD2. J lost 3 bases, V lost 5 bases, and 9 bases had no gene match. The CDR3 runs to 16 residues. Per the germline V gene, CDR1 is SEHNR and CDR2 is FQNEAQ (reference sequence). CDR3 nucleotide sequence: TGTGCCAGCAGCCAGAGAACTGCGGGGGGGACAGATACGCAGTATTTT. Residues: CASSQRTAGGTDTQYF.